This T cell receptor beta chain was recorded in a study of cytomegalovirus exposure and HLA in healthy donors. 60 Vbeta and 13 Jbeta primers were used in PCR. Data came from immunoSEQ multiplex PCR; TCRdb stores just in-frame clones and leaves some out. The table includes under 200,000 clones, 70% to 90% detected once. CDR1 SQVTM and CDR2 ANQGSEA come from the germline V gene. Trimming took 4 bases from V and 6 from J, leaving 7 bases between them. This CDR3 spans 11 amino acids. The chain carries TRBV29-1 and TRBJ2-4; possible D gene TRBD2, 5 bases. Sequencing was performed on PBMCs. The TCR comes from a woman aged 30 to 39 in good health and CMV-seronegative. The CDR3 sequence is CSVAEGNIQYF. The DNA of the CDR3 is TGCAGCGTTGCTGAGGGAAACATTCAGTACTTC. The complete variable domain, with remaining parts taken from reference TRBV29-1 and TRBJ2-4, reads SAVISQKPSRDICQRGTSLTIQCQVDSQVTMMFWYRQQPGQSLTLIATANQGSEATYESGFVIDKFPISRPNLTFSTLTVSNMSPEDSSIYLCSVAEGNIQYFGAGTRLSVL.